The 18 T cell receptor beta chains below come from one sample, sequenced in a study of T cells in Graves' hyperthyroidism and ophthalmopathy. RNA transcripts were the template for amplifying TCR beta CDR3 regions. First-round RT-PCR targeting the TCR CDR3 was performed with the HTBI primer set. TCRdb called the multiplex PCR reads again in MiXCR, with one record for every CDR3 protein. The sample carries about 560,000 distinct CDR3 sequences, over 15% recorded once. The sequenced sample consisted of blood. These receptors were collected from a woman between 18 and 29 years old with Graves' hyperthyroidism.

This clonotype has ten or more counts. The genes are TRBV11-2 and TRBJ2-7, with 10 bases identical to TRBD2. This CDR3 has 15 amino acids. Unmatched junction bases numbered 6, after V lost 5 bases and J lost 2 bases. The germline gives CDR1 SGHAT, CDR2 FQNNGV. CDR3 protein: CASSLTSGSAYEQYF. CDR3 DNA sequence: TGTGCCAGCAGCCTGACTAGCGGGTCAGCCTACGAGCAGTACTTC.

V gene TRBV7-2 combines with J gene TRBJ2-1; 8 nucleotides line up with TRBD2. From germline, CDR1 is SGHTA and CDR2 FQGNSA. This CDR3 is built from 15 residues. J lost 4 bases, V lost 7 bases, and 9 bases had no gene match. CDR3 sequence (DNA): TGTGCCAGCACCCGGGCGAGCGGGGGATACAATGAGCAGTTCTTC. Residues: CASTRASGGYNEQFF.

This clonotype was found many times. This sequence joins TRBV7-8 and TRBJ1-1; no clear D. The CDR3 totals 15 residues. The germline gives CDR1 SGHVS, CDR2 FQNEAQ. Deletions cut 5 bases from V and 5 bases from J, with 18 bases between. The CDR3 region has the DNA TGTGCCAGCAGCCCCCCAGATGGTAGGCAGACTGAAGCTTTCTTT. It codes for CASSPPDGRQTEAFF.

This clonotype has ten or more counts. The V gene is TRBV27, the J gene TRBJ1-1; D ambiguous. Germline V CDR1 and CDR2: MNHEY, SMNVEV (reference sequence). V was clipped by 5 bases and J by 7 bases, with 20 bases between them. The CDR3 consists of 15 residues. The CDR3 is CASSPLALSKGEAFF. CDR3 in DNA: TGTGCCAGCAGTCCTCTGGCACTGAGTAAGGGTGAAGCTTTCTTT.

This chain connects TRBV19 to TRBJ1-4, with a weak D call TRBD1 (6 bases). There are 15 residues in the CDR3. V was cut by 5 bases and J by 4 bases, with 14 bases left in between. The germline CDR1 and CDR2 sequences are LNHDA and SQIVND (reference sequence). The CDR3 coding sequence is TGTGCCAGTAGTCTCTACAGGGATGGTAATGAAAAACTGTTTTTT. This codes for CASSLYRDGNEKLFF.

Here the CDR3 DNA reads TGTGCCAGCATTGGGTCCAGATGGGGAGACGCTGAAGCTTTCTTT. This encodes CASIGSRWGDAEAFF. The chain is built from TRBV2 and TRBJ1-1; D is unresolved. Germline V lookup: CDR1 SNHLY, CDR2 FYNNEI. V was shortened by 7 bases and J by 6 bases, with 21 bases between the two germline ends. CDR3 length: 15 residues.

This clonotype was counted at least ten times. V and J are TRBV3-1 and TRBJ1-1; D ambiguous. V gave up 4 bases and J gave up 0 bases, with 9 bases separating them. From germline, CDR1 is LGHDT and CDR2 YNNKEL (reference sequence). CDR3 length equals 14 residues. For the CDR3, the DNA is TGTGCCAGCAGCCCTTTGTTGATGAACACTGAAGCTTTCTTT. It translates to CASSPLLMNTEAFF.

This chain links TRBV10-3 with TRBJ1-1; D is possibly TRBD1 (6 bases). There are 19 residues in the CDR3. Germline V gives CDR1 ENHRY, CDR2 SYGVKD. V lost 8 bases to trimming and J lost 6 bases, with 34 bases between them. In DNA, the CDR3 is TGTGCCATCGTCCCCCTAGGGACGGGCTGGCTGGGGGGCTTACCTGAAGCTTTCTTT. This translates into CAIVPLGTGWLGGLPEAFF.

The V and J genes are TRBV19 and TRBJ2-1, with 9 bases aligning to TRBD2. Germline V CDR1 and CDR2: LNHDA, SQIVND (reference sequence). The V segment lost 7 bases and the J segment 7 bases; nucleotides outside the gene matches: 5. The CDR3 spans 13 residues. The CDR3 loop reads CASKLAGVNEQFF. As DNA, the CDR3 is TGTGCCAGTAAGTTAGCGGGAGTAAATGAGCAGTTCTTC. Full variable domain (rest looked up from reference TRBV19 and TRBJ2-1): DGGITQSPKYLFRKEGQNVTLSCEQNLNHDAMYWYRQDPGQGLRLIYYSQIVNDFQKGDIAEGYSVSREKKESFPLTVTSAQKNPTAFYLCASKLAGVNEQFFGPGTRLTVL.

This clonotype was picked up many times. This chain uses TRBV3-1 with TRBJ2-7, with D perhaps matching TRBD1 (6 bases). In germline, CDR1 is LGHDT, CDR2 YNNKEL (reference sequence). There are 15 residues in the CDR3. V lost 3 bases and J lost 2, with 14 bases in between. The CDR3 region has the DNA TGTGCCAGCAGCCAGAGGGTGTGGGGGCCCTACGAGCAGTACTTC. Amino acids: CASSQRVWGPYEQYF.

This clonotype was picked up many times. V usage is TRBV12-3 or TRBV12-4 and J usage is TRBJ1-5, with 10 bases that match TRBD1. Unmatched junction bases numbered 5, after V lost 5 bases and J lost 4 bases. The CDR3 runs to 15 residues. CDR3 amino acids: CASSPTGGWNQPQHF. The CDR3 bases are TGTGCCAGCAGTCCGACAGGGGGCTGGAATCAGCCCCAGCATTTT.

Only a few counts were recorded for this clonotype. The chain carries TRBV6-1 and TRBJ1-6; D might be TRBD1 (6 bases). The CDR3 has 11 residues. Between the trimmed V and J ends, which lost 6 bases and 15 bases, there was a span of 12 bases. The V gene's germline CDR1 is MNHNS and CDR2 SASEGT. The CDR3 protein is CASRMTGRLHF. DNA of the CDR3: TGTGCCAGCAGAATGACAGGTCGCCTCCACTTT.

This clonotype was seen a handful of times. A clone one base away is much larger, so this may be a read error. The chain recombines TRBV6-9 with TRBJ2-5; D gene ambiguous. The CDR3 has 17 amino acids. V shed 3 bases and J shed 1 base, with 18 bases lying between them. Germline-derived CDR1 and CDR2 are MNHGY and SVAAGI. The CDR3 DNA reads as TGTGCCAGCAGTTACCGCCCCACCCCTAAGCTCCAAGAGACCCAGTACTTC. Translating gives CASSYRPTPKLQETQYF.

This clonotype was recorded once. V is TRBV28 and J is TRBJ2-7, with 8 bases lining up with TRBD2. This CDR3 has 14 amino acids. CDR1 and CDR2 (germline): MDHEN, SYDVKM. The V gene end was trimmed by 6 bases and the J gene end by 5 bases; junction bases not matched to a gene: 9. The CDR3 is CASSLLRGAHEQYF. Written as DNA, the CDR3 is TGTGCCAGCAGCTTACTGCGGGGGGCCCACGAGCAGTACTTC. Together with reference TRBV28 and TRBJ2-7, the CDR3 gives the full variable domain: DVKVTQSSRYLVKRTGEKVFLECVQDMDHENMFWYRQDPGLGLRLIYFSYDVKMKEKGDIPEGYSVSREKKERFSLILESASTNQTSMYLCASSLLRGAHEQYFGPGTRLTVT.

V is TRBV15 and J is TRBJ1-1; 10 nucleotides agree with TRBD1. V lost 3 bases, J lost 5 bases, and 12 bases stayed unmatched. Germline V gene sequence: CDR1 LNHNV, CDR2 YYDKDF (reference sequence). The CDR3 extends over 17 amino acids. CDR3 loop: CATSRHITGTGDTEAFF. CDR3 nucleotide sequence: TGTGCCACCAGCAGGCATATCACCGGGACAGGGGATACTGAAGCTTTCTTT.

This clonotype was seen many times. The J gene is TRBJ2-4, the V gene TRBV18; D possibly corresponds to TRBD2 (5 bases). Germline CDR1 and CDR2: KGHSH and LQKENI. V was clipped by 4 bases and J by 0 bases, with 13 bases between them. The CDR3 spans 16 residues. CDR3 sequence: CASSREVTIAKNIQYF. The CDR3 nucleotides are TGTGCCAGCTCACGAGAGGTGACTATAGCCAAAAACATTCAGTACTTC.

This clonotype was counted between two and nine times. The rearrangement joins TRBV20-1 to TRBJ2-1; 8 nucleotides agree with TRBD2. V dropped 4 bases and J dropped 10; count of bases not matched to a gene: 15. This CDR3 comprises 15 residues. CDR1 is DFQATT and CDR2 is SNEGSKA in the germline V gene (reference sequence). Here the CDR3 reads CSATPTSGPRVEQFF. The CDR3 DNA reads as TGCAGTGCTACCCCCACTAGCGGCCCTCGTGTGGAGCAGTTCTTC.

This clonotype was found many times. V is TRBV5-1 and J is TRBJ2-7; TRBD1 matches at 9 bases. Germline V gene sequence: CDR1 SGHRS, CDR2 YFSETQ. Trimming removed 4 bases from V and 6 bases from J; junction bases left unmatched: 8. The CDR3 contains 14 residues. CDR3 DNA sequence: TGCGCCAGCAGCCGGGACAGGGTAACCGGCGAGCAGTACTTC. Translated: CASSRDRVTGEQYF.